These T cell receptor beta chains were read from a single sample in a study of blood T cell repertoires in COVID-19. Sequencing used immunoSEQ multiplex PCR; TCRdb keeps in-frame clones, though not all of them. The sample includes about 140,000 clones, 80% to 85% seen only once; the top ten take about 5%. The sequencing input was PBMCs or T cells enriched from blood (not recorded which). The receptor set was obtained from a man aged 65-85 years who had been exposed to COVID-19. Both conserved end residues are part of each CDR3. Fields, in order: clone size, J gene, V gene, D gene, CDR3 protein, CDR3 DNA. The D gene is left open where the match is weak. Size tells how often a clone was seen (once, few, many) or the class of an expanded clone, and some rows leave it out.

>.|TRBJ2-5|TRBV18|.
CASSPRSSEETQYF
TGTGCCAGCTCACCTCGGAGTAGCGAAGAGACCCAGTACTTC
>.|TRBJ1-6|TRBV4-3|.
CASSQGRGDSPLHF
TGCGCCAGCAGCCAAGGCCGGGGAGACTCACCCCTCCACTTT
>.|TRBJ2-3|TRBV6-2/TRBV6-3|.
CASSTWFGQYF
TGTGCCAGCAGTACTTGGTTTGGGCAGTATTTT
>.|TRBJ2-3|TRBV6-2/TRBV6-3|TRBD1
CASSPGTGASTDTQYF
TGTGCCAGCAGTCCGGGGACAGGGGCTAGCACAGATACGCAGTATTTT
>.|TRBJ1-5|TRBV7-9|.
CATGGDGSNQPQHF
TGTGCCACAGGAGGCGACGGTAGCAATCAGCCCCAGCATTTT
>.|TRBJ2-2|TRBV6-4|.
CASSAIPGATGELFF
TGTGCCAGCAGTGCCATCCCCGGTGCCACCGGGGAGCTGTTTTTT
>.|TRBJ1-3|TRBV28|TRBD1
CASLAGTGKNTIYF
TGTGCCAGCCTAGCCGGGACAGGGAAAAACACCATATATTTT
>.|TRBJ2-6|TRBV7-2|.
CASSPRSGANVLTF
TGTGCCAGCAGCCCTAGGAGTGGGGCCAACGTCCTGACTTTC
>.|TRBJ1-2|TRBV28|.
CASSAGLKAYGYTF
TGTGCCAGCAGTGCGGGACTCAAAGCCTATGGCTACACCTTC
>.|TRBJ2-5|TRBV2|.
CASSGATVQETQYF
TGTGCCAGCAGTGGCGCGACAGTGCAAGAGACCCAGTACTTC
>.|TRBJ1-2|TRBV5-4|TRBD1
CASFRQGSNYGYTF
TGTGCCAGCTTCAGACAGGGAAGCAACTATGGCTACACCTTC
>.|TRBJ1-5|TRBV10-3|.
CAISESVRNQPQHF
TGTGCCATCAGTGAGTCCGTCCGCAATCAGCCCCAGCATTTT
>.|TRBJ1-4|TRBV28|.
CASSLSREKLFF
TGTGCCAGCAGTTTATCGCGGGAAAAACTGTTTTTT
>.|TRBJ1-6|TRBV11-3|.
CASSPRKAGLSGGSPLHF
TGTGCCAGCAGCCCGCGAAAAGCCGGACTTAGTGGAGGGTCACCCCTCCACTTT
>.|TRBJ2-7|TRBV14|.
CASSQGRGTYEQYF
TGTGCCAGCAGCCAAGGGCGAGGGACCTACGAGCAGTACTTC
>.|TRBJ1-6|TRBV6-5|.
CASSYRGGNSPLHF
TGTGCCAGCAGTTACAGGGGCGGTAATTCACCCCTCCACTTT
>.|TRBJ1-3|TRBV6-5|TRBD1
CASSPGGERNTIYF
TGTGCCAGCAGTCCAGGGGGCGAAAGAAACACCATATATTTT
>.|TRBJ2-2|TRBV5-1|.
CASSLVGAGELFF
TGCGCCAGCAGCTTGGTGGGAGCCGGGGAGCTGTTTTTT
>.|TRBJ2-3|TRBV27|TRBD1
CASSPRQGADTQYF
TGTGCCAGCAGTCCGAGACAGGGAGCAGATACGCAGTATTTT
>.|TRBJ1-4|TRBV4-1|.
CASSQGRGLATNEKLFF
TGCGCCAGCAGCCAGGGGAGAGGGCTTGCAACTAATGAAAAACTGTTTTTT
>.|TRBJ2-2|TRBV7-6|.
CASSLRGPNTGELFF
TGTGCCAGCAGCTTGCGGGGGCCGAACACCGGGGAGCTGTTTTTT
>once|TRBJ1-3|TRBV28|.
CASSLKLRAGNTIYF
TGTGCCAGCAGTTTAAAGCTTCGCGCCGGAAACACCATATATTTT
>.|TRBJ1-2|TRBV3-1/TRBV3-2|.
CASSQADSTWLYGYTF
TGTGCCAGCAGCCAAGCCGACTCCACCTGGTTGTATGGCTACACCTTC
>few|TRBJ1-2|TRBV6-5|.
CATGPGGLNYGYTF
TGTGCCACCGGGCCGGGGGGTCTTAACTATGGCTACACCTTC
>.|TRBJ2-1|TRBV3-1/TRBV3-2|TRBD2
CASSQVLAGAWNEQFF
TGTGCCAGCAGCCAAGTGCTAGCGGGAGCCTGGAATGAGCAGTTCTTC
>once|TRBJ1-1|TRBV5-1|.
CASSLEARGSTEAFF
TGCGCCAGCAGCTTGGAGGCCAGGGGTAGCACTGAAGCTTTCTTT
>.|TRBJ1-3|TRBV7-2|TRBD1
CASSPTTGSRNTIYF
TGTGCCAGCAGCCCAACGACAGGGTCTAGGAACACCATATATTTT
>.|TRBJ1-1|TRBV15|TRBD1
CATSRSRGQGTEAFF
TGTGCCACCAGCAGGTCCCGGGGACAGGGGACTGAAGCTTTCTTT
>few|TRBJ1-1|TRBV3-1/TRBV3-2|TRBD1
CASSHGQGNTEAFF
TGTGCCAGCAGCCACGGACAGGGGAACACTGAAGCTTTCTTT
>.|TRBJ1-2|TRBV6-5|TRBD1
CASIKGGDYGYTF
TGTGCCAGCATAAAAGGGGGCGACTATGGCTACACCTTC
>.|TRBJ1-1|TRBV18|TRBD1
CASSPGQGGTEAFF
TGTGCCAGCTCACCCGGACAGGGTGGCACTGAAGCTTTCTTT
>.|TRBJ2-1|TRBV11-3|TRBD2
CASSLPGGSSEQFF
TGTGCCAGCAGCTTACCGGGAGGGTCAAGCGAGCAGTTCTTC
>.|TRBJ2-1|TRBV5-1|.
CASTPGADGYNEQFF
TGCGCCAGCACCCCGGGTGCCGATGGCTACAATGAGCAGTTCTTC
>.|TRBJ2-7|TRBV7-2|TRBD2
CASSLGGTTSSYEQYF
TGTGCCAGCAGCTTAGGAGGGACTACTAGCTCCTACGAGCAGTACTTC
>few|TRBJ2-5|TRBV28|TRBD1
CARTGLEKETQYF
TGTGCCAGGACAGGGTTAGAAAAAGAGACCCAGTACTTC
>.|TRBJ1-1|TRBV3-1/TRBV3-2|.
CASSFGTFTTEAFF
TGTGCCAGCAGCTTCGGGACATTTACCACTGAAGCTTTCTTT
>.|TRBJ1-1|TRBV25-1|.
CASSEIFAGANMNTEAFF
TGTGCCAGCAGTGAAATCTTTGCAGGGGCGAACATGAACACTGAAGCTTTCTTT
>once|TRBJ1-1|TRBV2|.
CASSEIGGGPGRTEAFF
TGTGCCAGCAGTGAAATCGGGGGGGGCCCCGGGCGCACTGAAGCTTTCTTT
>.|TRBJ2-7|TRBV7-6|TRBD2
CASSLGTSGTYEQYF
TGTGCCAGCAGCTTAGGAACTAGCGGTACCTACGAGCAGTACTTC
>few|TRBJ1-2|TRBV6-2/TRBV6-3|TRBD1
CASSYRQGSYYGYTF
TGTGCCAGCAGTTACCGACAGGGATCGTACTATGGCTACACCTTC
>once|TRBJ1-5|TRBV7-9|.
CASSINRVLGPQHF
TGTGCCAGCAGCATTAACAGGGTTCTCGGGCCCCAGCATTTT
>.|TRBJ1-2|TRBV3-1/TRBV3-2|TRBD1
CASSLLGQGASGYTF
TGTGCCAGCAGCCTCCTGGGACAGGGGGCCAGTGGCTACACCTTC
>once|TRBJ1-6|TRBV7-2|TRBD1
CASSSPGQGNSPLHF
TGTGCCAGCAGCTCCCCGGGACAGGGGAATTCACCCCTCCACTTT
>.|TRBJ2-7|TRBV5-4|TRBD1
CASSSRDRGYEQYF
TGTGCCAGCAGCTCCCGGGACAGGGGATACGAGCAGTACTTC